This T cell receptor beta chain was observed in a study of vaccination effects on CD4 cells after COVID-19. CD4+ T cells specific for antigen were expanded with viral peptide pools by the ViraFEST assay before sequencing. Following culture for nine to ten days, CD4+ T cells were isolated. This person's SARS-CoV-2 infection, confirmed by PCR, occurred between March and December 2020. Replacing half the medium with IL-2 medium was done on days 3 and 7. The CDR3 loop spans 16 amino acids. With V trimmed by 4 bases and J by 4 bases, 12 bases remained unmatched. Germline V lookup: CDR1 SGHNT, CDR2 YYREEE (reference sequence). Some clones are missing from TCRdb's copy, which holds only in-frame ones; the method was immunoSEQ multiplex PCR. The sample lists tens of thousands of clones, 73% occurring once. For this clone: Its specificity is unknown.

The clonotype was recovered from a human donor who had a prior SARS-CoV-2 infection. The J gene is TRBJ1-1, the V gene TRBV5-4; 8 bases line up with TRBD1. Sequencing was performed on CD4+ T cells from PBMCs cultured with a peptide pool, taken before COVID-19 vaccination. The CDR3 sequence: CASSNGQGKSITEAFF. CDR3 coding DNA: TGTGCCAGCAGCAACGGACAGGGAAAGTCGATCACTGAAGCTTTCTTT.